The next 9 T cell receptor beta chains were all read from a single sample in a study of Graves' ophthalmopathy and Graves' hyperthyroidism. Amplification of the TCR beta CDR3 regions used RNA transcripts (as template). The first-round RT-PCR employed HTBI primers together with the Qiagen OneStep RT-PCR kit. A multiplex PCR was then performed as the second round. TCRdb re-called the multiplex PCR reads with MiXCR, one entry per CDR3 protein. The sample contains around 1.1 million distinct CDR3 sequences, about 35% of which appear only once. The sequenced material came from peripheral blood or thyroid tissue (not recorded which). The origin of the receptors is an adult man with Graves' hyperthyroidism.

This rearrangement joins TRBV7-9 to TRBJ2-7, with D perhaps TRBD1 (5 bases). The J call is in doubt because the DNA end fits TRBJ2-5 better. This CDR3 is 14 amino acids long. CDR1 SEHNR and CDR2 FQNEAQ come from the germline V gene (reference sequence). DNA of the CDR3: TGTGCCAGCAGCCCCGGGCAGGGCAGTGGGACCCAGTACTTC. It specifies CASSPGQGSGTQYF.

This clonotype was counted many times. The V gene is TRBV29-1, the J gene TRBJ2-5, with 10 bases aligning to TRBD2. Germline V lookup: CDR1 SQVTM, CDR2 ANQGSEA. The trim removed 4 bases at V and 6 bases at J, leaving 8 bases unmatched. CDR3 length equals 14 residues. The CDR3 bases are TGCAGCGTTGTTTCCCTAGCGGGGGCAAAGACCCAGTACTTC. Residues: CSVVSLAGAKTQYF.

The rearrangement joins TRBV20-1 to TRBJ2-7, with 13 positions matching TRBD2. Unmatched junction bases numbered 7, after V lost 7 bases and J lost 4 bases. CDR1 and CDR2 (germline): DFQATT, SNEGSKA (reference sequence). This CDR3 contains 14 residues. This CDR3 reads CSESTSGGTYEQYF. CDR3 nucleotide sequence: TGCAGTGAGTCGACTAGCGGGGGGACTTACGAGCAGTACTTC.

This chain links TRBV30 with TRBJ1-4; D is unclear. The CDR3 length is 12 residues. Deletions cut 5 bases from V and 4 bases from J, with 8 bases between. Germline V lookup: CDR1 GTSNPN, CDR2 SVGIG (reference sequence). The CDR3 spells CAWLHRNEKLFF. CDR3 bases: TGTGCCTGGTTACACCGTAATGAAAAACTGTTTTTT.

There are many counts of this clonotype. The gene calls are TRBV19 and TRBJ1-5; D gene uncertain. This CDR3 is built from 13 residues. V dropped 0 bases and J dropped 8 bases, with 8 bases sitting between them. CDR1 and CDR2 from the germline V gene are LNHDA and SQIVND (reference sequence). The CDR3 region has the DNA TGTGCCAGTAGTATAGACACCCCAGAGCCCCAGCATTTT. This codes for CASSIDTPEPQHF.

The chain combines TRBV10-3 with TRBJ1-2, with a weak D call TRBD1 (5 bases). In germline, CDR1 is ENHRY, CDR2 SYGVKD. V gave up 4 bases and J gave up 7 bases, with 13 bases separating them. The CDR3 loop spans 13 amino acids. The CDR3 DNA is TGTGCCATCAGTGGAATCGGGACGAGTGGCTACACCTTC. Its translation: CAISGIGTSGYTF.

CDR3 protein: CASSLVAGPYEQYF. For the CDR3, the DNA is TGTGCCAGCAGCTTAGTAGCGGGGCCCTACGAGCAGTACTTC. The gene calls are TRBV7-9 and TRBJ2-7; 8 nucleotides line up with TRBD2. The CDR3 runs to 14 residues. Unmatched junction bases numbered 1, after V lost 1 base and J lost 2 bases. Germline assignment: CDR1 SEHNR and CDR2 FQNEAQ (reference sequence).

This clonotype has just a few counts. The chain carries TRBV7-6 and TRBJ2-7; TRBD2 might be the D (6 bases). The V end lost 4 bases, the J end lost 4 bases, and 29 bases lay between the germline ends. The CDR3 covers 19 residues. CDR1 is SGHVS and CDR2 is FNYEAQ in the germline V gene. The CDR3 spells CASSSNPFRESLKTYEQYF. The CDR3 nucleotides read TGTGCCAGCAGCTCCAATCCCTTTCGGGAGTCCCTAAAAACGTACGAGCAGTACTTC.

This clonotype was seen many times. J is TRBJ1-2 and V is TRBV4-3; D unclear. The CDR3 is 15 residues long. Germline V CDR1 and CDR2: LGHNA, YSLEER. Trimming took off 1 base at V and 1 base at J, with 10 bases between the two ends. The CDR3, as DNA: TGCGCCAGCAGCCAAGTCGAGGAGAATAACTATGGCTACACCTTC. Its translation is CASSQVEENNYGYTF.